A selection of T cell receptor beta chains follows, all from one sample in a study of shared clonotypes between healthy human individuals. Some clones are missing from TCRdb's copy, which holds only in-frame ones; the method was immunoSEQ multiplex PCR. The sample includes about 2.4 million clones, over 85% of them seen just once. Sequenced: naive CD4+ T cells from PBMCs. These receptors originate from a man younger than 35 in good health. Some clones in this sample may be carry-over from other donors' samples. The CDR3 runs from the conserved cysteine through the conserved F or W. Fields, in order: CDR3 protein, CDR3 DNA, D gene, clone size, V gene, J gene. The D gene is left open where the match is weak. The size entry is marked missing in some rows and otherwise reads once, few, many or a size class.

CASSGQPGHIYEQYF	TGTGCCAGCAGCGGTCAACCGGGACACATCTACGAGCAGTACTTC	.	.	TRBV11-2	TRBJ2-7
CASKTPGPGNTEAFF	TGTGCCAGCAAAACTCCGGGACCTGGGAACACTGAAGCTTTCTTT	.	once	TRBV28	TRBJ1-1
CSVDEGGEKLFF	TGCAGCGTTGACGAGGGAGGTGAAAAACTGTTTTTT	.	few	TRBV29-1	TRBJ1-4
CASSPGDRGNTEAFF	TGTGCCAGCAGCCCTGGGGACAGGGGGAACACTGAAGCTTTCTTT	TRBD1	.	TRBV4-2	TRBJ1-1
CATSRGTPEAFF	TGTGCCACCAGCAGAGGAACCCCTGAAGCTTTCTTT	.	.	TRBV15	TRBJ1-1
CSNARGAGDTQYF	TGTTCGAACGCGAGGGGGGCTGGAGATACGCAGTATTTT	.	.	TRBV6-1	TRBJ2-3
CASSPREYGDTQYF	TGTGCCAGCAGCCCGCGGGAGTATGGAGATACGCAGTATTTT	TRBD2	.	TRBV4-2	TRBJ2-3
CASSLWGRTGQFYEQYF	TGTGCCAGCAGCTTATGGGGTCGGACCGGCCAATTCTACGAGCAGTACTTC	.	.	TRBV5-6	TRBJ2-7
CASSPGLAGAGEQYF	TGTGCCAGCAGCCCGGGACTAGCGGGAGCAGGCGAGCAGTACTTC	TRBD2	once	TRBV9	TRBJ2-7
CASSISRAGTHEQYF	TGTGCCAGTAGTATAAGTCGGGCAGGGACCCACGAGCAGTACTTC	.	.	TRBV19	TRBJ2-7
CASRPTGGAGTEAFF	TGTGCCAGCAGGCCCACAGGGGGCGCAGGTACTGAAGCTTTCTTT	TRBD1	.	TRBV5-5	TRBJ1-1
CASIRTGNNQPQHF	TGTGCCAGTATAAGAACAGGGAACAATCAGCCCCAGCATTTT	.	.	TRBV19	TRBJ1-5
CASSSRQGDGGELFF	TGTGCCAGCTCATCGCGACAGGGGGACGGCGGGGAGCTGTTTTTT	TRBD1	.	TRBV18	TRBJ2-2
CASSLVVRETQYF	TGTGCCAGCAGCTTAGTTGTGAGGGAGACCCAGTACTTC	.	.	TRBV7-2	TRBJ2-5
CASSIVRVGRANYGYTF	TGTGCCAGTAGTATCGTCAGGGTTGGTCGGGCTAACTATGGCTACACCTTC	.	.	TRBV19	TRBJ1-2
CASSLGSTNEKLFF	TGTGCCAGCAGTTTAGGGTCAACTAATGAAAAACTGTTTTTT	.	.	TRBV28	TRBJ1-4
CAISLGAQETQYF	TGTGCCATCTCGCTCGGGGCCCAAGAGACCCAGTACTTC	.	once	TRBV10-3	TRBJ2-5
CASSDSNQPQHF	TGTGCCAGCAGTGACAGCAATCAGCCCCAGCATTTT	.	.	TRBV6-1	TRBJ1-5
CASSLTPNTEAFF	TGTGCCAGCAGCCTGACTCCTAACACTGAAGCTTTCTTT	.	.	TRBV25-1	TRBJ1-1
CASSQDLVPWDEVNEQFF	TGTGCCAGCAGCCAAGATTTAGTACCCTGGGACGAAGTAAATGAGCAGTTCTTC	.	.	TRBV4-2	TRBJ2-1
CASSRLLRVDEQYF	TGCGCCAGCAGCCGCCTACTCAGGGTCGACGAGCAGTACTTC	.	.	TRBV4-1	TRBJ2-7
CASSPRTGEIGELFF	TGTGCCAGCAGCCCGCGGACAGGGGAAATCGGGGAGCTGTTTTTT	TRBD1	.	TRBV9	TRBJ2-2
CATSTHRGRETQYF	TGTGCCACCAGCACTCATAGGGGTCGGGAGACCCAGTACTTC	.	.	TRBV15	TRBJ2-5
CASSYSTKGTQYF	TGTGCCAGCAGTTACTCAACGAAGGGTACGCAGTATTTT	.	.	TRBV6-5	TRBJ2-3
CAIPKPGQHPFSNQPQHF	TGTGCCATTCCTAAGCCGGGACAACACCCTTTTAGCAATCAGCCCCAGCATTTT	.	.	TRBV6-4	TRBJ1-5
CASSLAGLAVYNEQFF	TGCGCCAGCAGCTTGGCGGGACTAGCGGTTTACAATGAGCAGTTCTTC	TRBD2	.	TRBV5-1	TRBJ2-1
CASSNRRAAGADTQYF	TGTGCCAGCAGCAATCGACGGGCAGCGGGAGCAGATACGCAGTATTTT	TRBD2	.	TRBV7-3	TRBJ2-3
CASSLLLGARGNTIYF	TGTGCCAGCAGTTTATTGTTGGGGGCGCGGGGAAACACCATATATTTT	.	.	TRBV28	TRBJ1-3
CATVDGTEAFF	TGTGCCACCGTGGATGGCACTGAAGCTTTCTTT	.	.	TRBV6-7	TRBJ1-1
CASRDPIVPNNEQFF	TGTGCCAGCAGGGACCCAATCGTCCCGAACAATGAGCAGTTCTTC	.	.	TRBV6-1	TRBJ2-1
CASSEIGSNEQFF	TGTGCCAGCAGTGAAATAGGTAGTAATGAGCAGTTCTTC	.	once	TRBV2	TRBJ2-1
CSAMGIRAFF	TGCAGTGCCATGGGGATAAGAGCTTTCTTT	.	few	TRBV20-1	TRBJ1-1
CASSPLLARDTQYF	TGTGCCAGCTCACCATTACTAGCGCGAGATACGCAGTATTTT	TRBD2	.	TRBV18	TRBJ2-3
CSVAIGTDTQYF	TGCAGCGTCGCGATTGGTACAGATACGCAGTATTTT	.	.	TRBV29-1	TRBJ2-3
CASSWPSGINYEQYF	TGTGCCAGCAGCTGGCCTAGCGGAATTAACTACGAGCAGTACTTC	TRBD2	.	TRBV11-2	TRBJ2-7
CASMGIGGDTQYF	TGTGCCAGCATGGGGATAGGTGGAGATACGCAGTATTTT	.	.	TRBV2	TRBJ2-3
CASSRGQGSAEAFF	TGTGCCAGCAGCCGAGGCCAGGGGAGCGCTGAAGCTTTCTTT	.	once	TRBV7-9	TRBJ1-1
CASCREQFF	TGTGCCAGCTGCAGGGAGCAGTTCTTC	.	.	TRBV6-6	TRBJ2-1
CASSIQGVGEKLFF	TGTGCCAGCAGTATTCAGGGTGTCGGTGAAAAACTGTTTTTT	.	.	TRBV28	TRBJ1-4
CASGTTAQETQYF	TGTGCTAGTGGCACGACAGCCCAAGAGACCCAGTACTTC	.	.	TRBV12-5	TRBJ2-5
CASRSGRAETQYF	TGTGCCAGCAGGAGCGGGAGGGCGGAGACCCAGTACTTC	TRBD2	.	TRBV7-2	TRBJ2-5
CASSLRDTDTQYF	TGTGCCAGCAGTTTAAGGGACACAGATACGCAGTATTTT	.	.	TRBV28	TRBJ2-3
CASSPRQGRQETQYF	TGTGCCAGCAGTCCCAGACAGGGCCGCCAAGAGACCCAGTACTTC	TRBD1	.	TRBV2	TRBJ2-5
CASSFDRAGIADTQYF	TGTGCCAGCAGCTTCGACAGGGCGGGGATCGCAGATACGCAGTATTTT	.	.	TRBV7-2	TRBJ2-3
CASSFAPNQPQHF	TGTGCCAGCAGCTTTGCCCCAAATCAGCCCCAGCATTTT	.	.	TRBV7-2	TRBJ1-5
CASSPLITDVGYTF	TGTGCCAGCAGTCCTCTAATCACAGATGTTGGCTACACCTTC	.	.	TRBV27	TRBJ1-2
CASSEMGFSGNTIYF	TGTGCCAGCAGTGAAATGGGGTTTTCTGGAAACACCATATATTTT	.	once	TRBV6-1	TRBJ1-3
CAWRLAGTDTQYF	TGTGCCTGGAGGCTAGCGGGCACAGATACGCAGTATTTT	TRBD2	.	TRBV30	TRBJ2-3
CASSESNRDQPQHF	TGTGCCAGCAGTGAAAGTAACAGGGATCAGCCCCAGCATTTT	.	.	TRBV2	TRBJ1-5
CASSLAGGYEQYF	TGTGCCAGCAGCTTAGCTGGAGGGTACGAGCAGTACTTC	.	.	TRBV7-2	TRBJ2-7
CASSPIFGGQVVDEQFF	TGTGCCAGCTCACCAATTTTCGGGGGCCAGGTGGTGGATGAGCAGTTCTTC	.	.	TRBV18	TRBJ2-1
CASQGLAGAGNEQFF	TGCGCCAGCCAAGGACTAGCGGGAGCTGGGAATGAGCAGTTCTTC	TRBD2	.	TRBV5-1	TRBJ2-1
CASSRNDAGDTEAFF	TGTGCCAGTAGTAGAAATGACGCGGGGGACACTGAAGCTTTCTTT	.	.	TRBV19	TRBJ1-1
CASSFDRGSNTGELFF	TGTGCCAGCAGCTTTGACAGGGGGTCGAACACCGGGGAGCTGTTTTTT	TRBD1	once	TRBV11-2	TRBJ2-2
CASSLYTGELFF	TGTGCCAGCAGTTTATACACCGGGGAGCTGTTTTTT	.	few	TRBV28	TRBJ2-2
CASSSRPSQGTREKLFF	TGTGCCAGCAGCTCTCGGCCCTCACAGGGGACGAGGGAAAAACTGTTTTTT	TRBD1	.	TRBV11-3	TRBJ1-4
CASSTSRGSGELFF	TGTGCCAGCAGCACCTCCCGGGGATCCGGGGAGCTGTTTTTT	.	.	TRBV5-6	TRBJ2-2
CAITRTGIHSYEQYF	TGTGCCATCACCAGGACAGGTATACACTCCTACGAGCAGTACTTC	TRBD1	.	TRBV10-3	TRBJ2-7